This is a list of T cell receptor beta chains from one sample in a study of blood T cell repertoires in COVID-19. Produced via immunoSEQ multiplex PCR; TCRdb's table is partial and in-frame only. The repertoire includes 150,000 or so clones, 87% of them detected once, and roughly 6.6% sits in the top ten. Sequenced sample: peripheral blood. Source of these receptors: an elderly man with acute or convalescent COVID-19. CDR3s include the opening cysteine and the closing phenylalanine or tryptophan. Each record gives: D gene, V gene, CDR3 protein. A D gene is named only where the DNA matches it firmly.

>TRBD1|TRBV11-2
CASSSRTQGAQETQYF
>.|TRBV27
CASSLRRDGGYEQYF
>TRBD2|TRBV27
CASGDERGRGETQYF
>.|TRBV27
CASSLQALREGNTEAFF
>.|TRBV2
CASSEAGNRLLFF
>.|TRBV4-1
CASSPIGGESPLHF
>TRBD2|TRBV3-1/TRBV3-2
CASSQDLRLAGNTGELFF
>TRBD2|TRBV11-2
CASTGLTGGSGSSYNEQFF
>.|TRBV5-1
CASSLNLGGTEAFF
>.|TRBV4-2
CASSQDATPPETQYF
>.|TRBV9
CASSVGGGLSGNTIYF
>.|TRBV2
CASRLSAVAYNEQFF
>.|TRBV19
CASSTRYGTDTQYF
>TRBD1|TRBV18
CASSGQGSYEQYF
>TRBD1|TRBV19
CASSVGQGRGETQYF
>TRBD2|TRBV11-3
CASSLDSGSAEQYF
>.|TRBV5-1
CASSLSGTYNEQFF
>.|TRBV2
CASSGAETQYF
>TRBD1|TRBV5-1
CASSRTGGMNTEAFF
>TRBD1|TRBV27
CASGTGVQPQHF
>TRBD1|TRBV9
CASSIAPGQGVSEQYF
>TRBD1|TRBV4-1
CASSQEATGWETQYF
>.|TRBV15
CATSRGGGTEAFF
>.|TRBV29-1
CSGRIRDTIYF
>.|TRBV7-9
CASSAGPVAGGGYTF
>TRBD1|TRBV6-5
CASSRDRRTSGELFF
>.|TRBV6-5
CASSYSVGKGSGELFF
>TRBD2|TRBV3-1/TRBV3-2
CASSHNGGDTGTQYF
>.|TRBV5-1
CASSLVGGMNTEAFF
>TRBD2|TRBV2
CASSEEGLAGYTQYF
>TRBD1|TRBV5-1
CASSLGTGGVYGYTF
>TRBD2|TRBV7-9
CASSIGISGSTDTQYF
>TRBD2|TRBV28
CASRLAGTYEQYF
>.|TRBV6-5
CASSYRPGLRNEQFF
>.|TRBV4-2
CASSQAAETSYEQYF
>.|TRBV29-1
CSAGHGTDTQYF
>TRBD2|TRBV5-4
CASSYGTSGSYEQYF
>.|TRBV4-2
CASSRQARTDNSPLHF